Sequencing of this T cell receptor (beta chain) was carried out in a study of T cell responses to AZD1222 COVID-19 vaccine. Findings of the study overall: White British donors predominated, females outnumbered males, and clonal diversity was possibly underestimated. Among those given AZD1222, only 6 or 7 were seropositive at baseline. None of the repertoires were sampled until the peak T cell response had passed.

Clones were sequenced by immunoSEQ multiplex PCR, and TCRdb holds only the in-frame ones, with some missing. The sample consists of fewer than 120,000 clones, approximately 94% of them appearing once. Worth noting for this clone: Its antigen is as yet unknown. The junction departs from germline at one end; a sequencing error may be responsible.

The specimen was peripheral blood, collected 28 days after the second AZD1222 dose. This sequence was found in an adult who received the AZD1222 COVID-19 vaccine.

CDR3 nucleotide sequence: TGCGCCAGCAGCTTGGGACTGGGGCAAGGGACCCAGTACTTC. Translated: CASSLGLGQGTQYF. V and J are TRBV5-1 and TRBJ2-5, with D tentatively TRBD1 (5 bases). Germline V gene sequence: CDR1 SGHRS, CDR2 YFSETQ. The CDR3 is 14 amino acids.